The 32 T cell receptor beta chains below were found in one sample sequenced in a study of T cells in Graves' hyperthyroidism and ophthalmopathy. TCR beta CDR3 sequences were amplified from RNA transcripts. The HTBI primer set was used in a first-round RT-PCR of the TCR CDR3. TCRdb re-called the multiplex PCR reads with MiXCR, one entry per CDR3 protein. The table lists more than 350,000 distinct CDR3 sequences, 13% to 15% of them singletons. The sequenced sample consisted of blood. The receptors derive from a woman in her twenties or thirties with Graves' ophthalmopathy.

This chain uses TRBV3-1 with TRBJ2-3; tentative D call: TRBD1 (5 bases). The V and J ends lost 0 bases and 2 bases respectively, with 12 bases between them. CDR1 is LGHDT, CDR2 YNNKEL, per germline (reference sequence). The CDR3 loop spans 16 amino acids. The CDR3 loop reads CASSQEPRVLTDTQYF. In DNA form, the CDR3 reads TGTGCCAGCAGCCAAGAACCCAGGGTACTCACAGATACGCAGTATTTT.

This clonotype was picked up many times. The chain uses TRBV18 and TRBJ2-3, with TRBD1 matching over 12 bases. CDR1 and CDR2 (germline): KGHSH, LQKENI. The CDR3 has 17 amino acids. The V segment lost 3 bases and the J segment 4 bases; nucleotides outside the gene matches: 8. The CDR3 here is CASSPHRDRGLADTQYF. Here the CDR3 DNA reads TGTGCCAGCTCACCCCATCGGGACAGGGGGCTCGCAGATACGCAGTATTTT.

About this clonotype: This could be a read error, since a much larger clone is one nucleotide away. V is TRBV3-1 and J is TRBJ1-2; 7 bases are shared with TRBD1. This CDR3 has 16 amino acids. The germline CDR1 and CDR2 sequences are LGHDT and YNNKEL (reference sequence). Written as DNA, the CDR3 is TGTGCCAACAGCCATAACCTCGGACAGGTAAACTATGGCTACACCTTC. Its protein product is CANSHNLGQVNYGYTF.

Ten or more counts support this clonotype. J is TRBJ2-7 and V is TRBV12-3 or TRBV12-4; D gene uncertain. The CDR3 is made up of 15 amino acids. Trimming cost V 5 bases and J 3 bases, with 17 bases left between them. CDR3 sequence reads: CASSDHLHILYEQYF. The DNA for the CDR3 is TGTGCCAGCAGTGACCATCTCCATATACTCTACGAGCAGTACTTC.

In its sample, this clonotype was seen many times. The chain employs TRBV7-2 and TRBJ1-2, with D maybe TRBD1 (5 bases). Between the trimmed V and J ends, which lost 2 bases and 2 bases, there was a span of 12 bases. This CDR3 is built from 15 residues. Germline CDR1 is SGHTA and CDR2 is FQGNSA. Here the CDR3 reads CASSLMTEANYGYTF. CDR3 DNA: TGTGCCAGCAGCTTAATGACAGAAGCGAACTATGGCTACACCTTC.

In this sample, this clonotype turned up many times. The genes are TRBV20-1 and TRBJ1-5; 7 bases line up with TRBD1. Losses at the gene ends were 0 bases for V and 0 bases for J; bases not matched to a gene: 17. Looked up from germline, CDR1 is DFQATT and CDR2 is SNEGSKA (reference sequence). The CDR3 has 20 amino acids. The CDR3 here is CSARDLSPTGITISNQPQHF. The CDR3 coding sequence is TGCAGTGCTAGAGACTTAAGTCCGACAGGGATCACGATTAGCAATCAGCCCCAGCATTTT.

This clonotype has a count of ten or more. This chain joins TRBV9 and TRBJ2-1; D unresolved. Between the trimmed V and J ends, which lost 1 base and 7 bases, there was a span of 27 bases. Germline values: CDR1 SGDLS, CDR2 YYNGEE. This CDR3 region has 19 residues. The CDR3: CASSVSIKTGIPSPNEQFF. The DNA for the CDR3 is TGTGCCAGCAGCGTATCGATCAAGACCGGTATCCCTTCTCCTAATGAGCAGTTCTTC.

This clonotype has ten or more counts. V gene TRBV9 combines with J gene TRBJ1-1; the D gene is possibly TRBD1 (5 bases). This CDR3 has 13 residues. V was shortened by 2 bases and J by 3 bases, with 8 bases between the two germline ends. The germline CDR1 and CDR2 sequences are SGDLS and YYNGEE. The CDR3 loop reads CASSVGVHTEAFF. The CDR3 DNA reads TGTGCCAGCAGCGTGGGGGTCCACACTGAAGCTTTCTTT.

Points on this clonotype: This could be a read error, since a much larger clone is one nucleotide away. The genes are TRBV2 and TRBJ1-1, with D unresolved. CDR3 length: 15 residues. V was pared by 7 bases and J by 0 bases, with 15 bases between. The germline gives CDR1 SNHLY, CDR2 FYNNEI. The CDR3 protein is CASNRSGLMNTEAFF. The CDR3 DNA sequence: TGTGCCAGCAACCGATCTGGCCTCATGAACACTGAAGCTTTCTTT.

To note about this clonotype: A much bigger clone sits one base away, suggesting this may be a read error. V and J are TRBV7-9 and TRBJ2-3; 7 bases agree with TRBD1. This CDR3 contains 16 residues. In germline, CDR1 is SEHNR, CDR2 FQNEAQ (reference sequence). The CDR3 nucleotides are TGTGCCTGCAGCTACTGGGAAGGGGGCATAGGAGATACGCAGTATTTT. Its translation is CACSYWEGGIGDTQYF.

V usage is TRBV6-2 or TRBV6-3 and J usage is TRBJ1-1; 9 nucleotides align to TRBD1. V was clipped by 4 bases and J by 7 bases; unmatched bases: 16. The CDR3 extends over 17 amino acids. The germline V gene encodes CDR1 MNHEY and CDR2 SVGEGT. The CDR3 is CASSLNTGTGYLGEAFF. The CDR3 DNA is TGTGCCAGCAGTTTAAATACCGGGACAGGGTATCTCGGTGAAGCTTTCTTT.

This clonotype was counted many times. The CDR3 here is CASSPDSSYSGANVLTF. CDR3 coding DNA: TGTGCCAGCTCACCAGACAGTTCCTACTCTGGGGCCAACGTCCTGACTTTC. This chain joins TRBV18 and TRBJ2-6; the D gene is possibly TRBD1 (5 bases). The CDR3 contains 17 residues. The V end was cut by 2 bases, the J end by 0 bases, with 11 bases between. CDR1 and CDR2 from the germline V gene are KGHSH and LQKENI.

The chain joins TRBV2 to TRBJ2-7; 10 nucleotides match TRBD1. The CDR3 spans 15 residues. Germline loops: CDR1 SNHLY, CDR2 FYNNEI. The V segment lost 6 bases and the J segment 3 bases; nucleotides outside the gene matches: 8. The CDR3 loop is CASSDPGQGNYEQYF. DNA of the CDR3: TGTGCCAGCAGCGATCCGGGACAGGGGAACTACGAGCAGTACTTC.

In its sample, this clonotype was seen many times. J is TRBJ1-2 and V is TRBV3-1; D uncertain. Germline values: CDR1 LGHDT, CDR2 YNNKEL (reference sequence). V lost 6 bases and J 8 bases, leaving 22 bases between the germline ends. The CDR3 sequence is 15 residues long. CDR3 region: CASRHSTLTRTGYTF. DNA of the CDR3: TGTGCCAGCAGGCATTCGACCCTAACTAGGACGGGCTACACCTTC.

This clonotype was recorded many times. The rearrangement uses TRBV20-1 and TRBJ1-1; D remains ambiguous. The V gene lost 2 bases and the J gene lost 1 base, with 11 bases spanning the gap. The germline V gene has CDR1 DFQATT and CDR2 SNEGSKA (reference sequence). The CDR3 extends over 14 amino acids. The CDR3 DNA is TGCAGTGCTAGACAAGGGAACCCGAACACTGAAGCTTTCTTT. The encoded protein is CSARQGNPNTEAFF.

This clonotype was recorded many times. This rearrangement joins TRBV11-2 to TRBJ2-2, with 10 bases identical to TRBD2. V lost 5 bases, J lost 6 bases, and 9 bases stayed unmatched. Per germline, CDR1 SGHAT and CDR2 FQNNGV. The CDR3 contains 16 residues. For the CDR3, the DNA is TGTGCCAGCAGCCATCGAACTAGCGGGGTCGCCGGGGAGCTGTTTTTT. Protein product: CASSHRTSGVAGELFF.

Ten or more counts support this clonotype. The chain recombines TRBV15 with TRBJ2-3; D perhaps matches TRBD2 (7 bases). This CDR3 is built from 15 residues. Per the germline V gene, CDR1 is LNHNV and CDR2 is YYDKDF (reference sequence). Trimming took off 2 bases at V and 4 bases at J, with 13 bases between the two ends. This CDR3 reads CATSRKRGAPDTQYF. DNA of the CDR3: TGTGCCACCAGCAGAAAACGGGGGGCCCCAGATACGCAGTATTTT.

This clonotype was found a few times. J is TRBJ1-2 and V is TRBV2; 8 bases match TRBD1. Germline V gene lookup returns CDR1 SNHLY and CDR2 FYNNEI. This CDR3 region has 14 residues. J lost 6 bases, V lost 1 base, and 4 bases had no gene match. As DNA, the CDR3 is TGTGCCAGCAGTGAAGTTAGGACAGGGAATGGCTACACCTTC. Residues: CASSEVRTGNGYTF. The full variable domain, with the rest looked up from reference TRBV2 and TRBJ1-2, is EPEVTQTPSHQVTQMGQEVILRCVPISNHLYFYWYRQILGQKVEFLVSFYNNEISEKSEIFDDQFSVERPDGSNFTLKIRSTKLEDSAMYFCASSEVRTGNGYTFGSGTRLTVV.

This clonotype was detected ten times or more. J is TRBJ1-6 and V is TRBV7-9; D remains unclear. The CDR3 length is 15 residues. Germline V lookup: CDR1 SEHNR, CDR2 FQNEAQ (reference sequence). Trimming pared 1 base from V and 0 bases from J, leaving 4 bases between. CDR3 in amino acids: CASSLGSSYNSPLHF. CDR3 nucleotide sequence: TGTGCCAGCAGCTTAGGTAGCTCCTATAATTCACCCCTCCACTTT.

This clonotype was counted at least ten times. The CDR3 nucleotides are TGTGCCAGCAGCCAAGTCCCCGGAAGGATCCAAGAGACCCAGTACTTC. It codes for CASSQVPGRIQETQYF. The rearrangement uses TRBV3-1 and TRBJ2-5, with D unclear. Trimming removed 1 base from V and 1 base from J, with 13 bases in between. This CDR3 is 16 amino acids long. Germline CDR1 and CDR2: LGHDT and YNNKEL (reference sequence).

This clonotype was seen a few times. The J gene is TRBJ1-6, the V gene TRBV15; D is uncertain. CDR1 and CDR2 (germline): LNHNV, YYDKDF (reference sequence). The CDR3 has 14 amino acids. Between the trimmed V and J ends, which lost 0 bases and 7 bases, there was a span of 7 bases. The CDR3 loop reads CATSRDRANSPLHF. The CDR3 nucleotides are TGTGCCACCAGCAGAGATAGGGCGAATTCACCCCTCCACTTT.

The chain joins TRBV12-3 or TRBV12-4 to TRBJ2-3, with 11 bases matching TRBD2. The CDR3 covers 15 residues. The V segment lost 7 bases and the J segment 5 bases; nucleotides outside the gene matches: 8. The CDR3 spells CASNILAGGGDTQYF. Written as DNA, the CDR3 is TGTGCCAGCAACATTCTAGCGGGGGGTGGAGATACGCAGTATTTT.

This clonotype was counted ten times or more. The chain has TRBV12-3 or TRBV12-4 and TRBJ1-2, with D maybe TRBD1 (5 bases). The CDR3 runs to 13 residues. V lost 3 bases and J 5 bases, leaving 10 bases between the germline ends. CDR3 protein: CASSLGRGYGYTF. DNA for the CDR3: TGTGCCAGCAGTTTGGGGCGGGGGTATGGCTACACCTTC.

This clonotype was seen ten or more times. CDR3 in DNA: TGCGCCAGCAGCCAAGATACTGGACTAGCGGGGGGTCAAGAGACCCAGTACTTC. Translated: CASSQDTGLAGGQETQYF. The chain combines TRBV4-1 with TRBJ2-5, with 14 bases lining up with TRBD2. The CDR3 runs 18 residues. The ends lost 0 bases at V and 2 bases at J; junction bases unmatched: 5. CDR1 and CDR2 from the germline V gene are MGHRA and YSYEKL.

At least ten counts were recorded for this clonotype. This sequence joins TRBV3-1 and TRBJ2-3; the match to TRBD2 covers 7 bases. Per the germline V gene, CDR1 is LGHDT and CDR2 is YNNKEL (reference sequence). V was pared by 6 bases and J by 0 bases, with 12 bases of the junction left unmatched. This CDR3 has 17 residues. CDR3 sequence: CASSPVLGGGSTDTQYF. Here the CDR3 DNA reads TGTGCCAGCAGTCCAGTACTGGGCGGGGGTAGCACAGATACGCAGTATTTT.

The genes are TRBV6-1 and TRBJ2-3, with D uncertain. Germline CDR1 is MNHNS and CDR2 is SASEGT. CDR3 length: 13 amino acids. V shed 6 bases and J shed 0 bases, with 7 bases lying between them. CDR3: CASRGISTDTQYF. In DNA form, the CDR3 reads TGTGCCAGCAGGGGAATTAGCACAGATACGCAGTATTTT.

This clonotype was counted many times. The gene calls are TRBV10-3 and TRBJ2-7, with D unresolved. The CDR3 runs 12 residues. The germline gives CDR1 ENHRY, CDR2 SYGVKD. The V end lost 3 bases, the J end lost 8 bases, and 11 bases lay between the germline ends. Here the CDR3 reads CAISEETPKQYF. CDR3 DNA sequence: TGTGCCATCAGTGAAGAGACTCCGAAGCAGTACTTC.

As for this clonotype: A much larger clone lies a single base off, so this may be a read error. This chain uses TRBV6-1 with TRBJ1-2, with no clear D. Germline CDR1 and CDR2: MNHNS and SASEGT. The CDR3 extends over 17 amino acids. CDR3 loop: CAGSFNPTRVKARGYTF. CDR3 nucleotides: TGTGCCGGCAGCTTCAACCCAACCCGGGTAAAAGCCCGTGGCTACACCTTC.

Here the CDR3 DNA reads TGTGCCTGGAGTCTGGTCGGGGCCGGAGAGACCCAGTACTTC. It codes for CAWSLVGAGETQYF. This rearrangement joins TRBV30 to TRBJ2-5; D may be TRBD1 or TRBD2 (5 bases each). The ends were cut back, 2 bases at V and 4 bases at J, with 14 bases in the middle. The CDR3 is 14 residues long. In germline, CDR1 is GTSNPN, CDR2 SVGIG (reference sequence).

This clonotype was observed at least ten times. CDR3 nucleotides: TGCGCCAGCAGCACAGGGCGGTCACCCCTCCACTTT. Translating gives CASSTGRSPLHF. The chain has TRBV5-1 and TRBJ1-6; D might be TRBD1 (6 bases). Germline V CDR1 and CDR2: SGHRS, YFSETQ. Trimming removed 4 bases at V and 10 bases at J, with 9 bases between. This CDR3 region has 12 residues.

This clonotype was picked up many times. The chain combines TRBV15 with TRBJ1-2; 8 bases map to TRBD1. V lost 3 bases, J lost 4 bases, and 7 bases stayed unmatched. This CDR3 contains 15 residues. Germline V CDR1 and CDR2: LNHNV, YYDKDF (reference sequence). Here the CDR3 DNA reads TGTGCCACCAGCAGCCCGACAGGGGCCCGCTATGGCTACACCTTC. This gives the protein CATSSPTGARYGYTF.

Only a few counts were recorded for this clonotype. A much larger clone is a single base away; this may be a read error. This chain links TRBV28 with TRBJ2-1; 8 bases fit TRBD2. CDR3 size: 15 residues. Per germline, CDR1 MDHEN and CDR2 SYDVKM. The chain's CDR3 is CASSPRGGPYSEQFF. The CDR3 bases are TGTGCCAGCAGTCCCCGGGGGGGTCCCTACAGTGAGCAGTTCTTC.